This T cell receptor beta chain was identified during a study of Graves' ophthalmopathy and Graves' hyperthyroidism. Trimming cost V 1 base and J 5 bases, with 17 bases left between them. This CDR3 comprises 16 residues. Germline CDR1 and CDR2: SGHAT and FQDESV (reference sequence). Beta-chain TCR CDR3 regions were amplified from RNA transcripts. Scientists carried out first-round RT-PCR using HTBI primers and then a second-round multiplex PCR. Each CDR3 protein is one row after TCRdb ran MiXCR on the multiplex PCR reads. The sample consists of under 350,000 distinct CDR3 sequences, roughly 15% of them appearing once. The sample holds many counts of this clonotype.

The TCR sequence derives from an adult man with Graves' ophthalmopathy. The rearrangement uses TRBV11-1 and TRBJ1-2; D is possibly TRBD1 (5 bases). Sequencing used peripheral blood. The DNA of the CDR3 is TGTGCCAGCAGCTTAGGCGACGAACGGGGGAAGTATGGCTACACCTTC. Translating it yields CASSLGDERGKYGYTF.